Following are 28 T cell receptor beta chains from one sample sequenced in a study of Graves' ophthalmopathy and Graves' hyperthyroidism. The study amplified TCR beta CDR3 regions using RNA transcripts. Second-round multiplex PCR came after first-round RT-PCR with HTBI primers. TCRdb called the multiplex PCR reads again in MiXCR, with one record for every CDR3 protein. The sample comprises about 740,000 distinct CDR3 sequences, about 44% of which are singletons, and about 40% rests with the top ten. Sequenced material: peripheral blood. The receptors here all came from an adult man with Graves' ophthalmopathy.

The table lists this clonotype with a few counts. One end of the junction is discordant with germline, which a read error may explain. The CDR3 loop reads CASTVSGTFLSGNTIYF. The CDR3 bases are TGTGCCAGCACCGTATCGGGGACCTTCCTCTCTGGAAACACCATATATTTT. The rearrangement joins TRBV9 to TRBJ1-3; a possible D gene is TRBD1 (5 bases). The CDR3 covers 17 residues. Germline CDR1 and CDR2: SGDLS and YYNGEE.

This clonotype appeared a few times. This chain links TRBV25-1 with TRBJ2-6; TRBD1 matches at 10 bases. V trimming: 5 bases; J trimming: 2 bases; junction bases outside the gene matches: 12. Germline loops: CDR1 MGHDK, CDR2 SYGVNS. The CDR3 runs to 19 residues. CDR3 sequence reads: CASSPDRGATAAGANVLTF. CDR3 nucleotide sequence: TGTGCCAGCAGTCCGGACAGGGGGGCTACCGCGGCTGGGGCCAACGTCCTGACTTTC.

The rearrangement links TRBV7-6 to TRBJ1-4; TRBD1 matches 9 bases. Germline V gene lookup returns CDR1 SGHVS and CDR2 FNYEAQ. CDR3 length: 14 residues. Trimming removed 4 bases from V and 8 bases from J; junction bases left unmatched: 5. The CDR3 nucleotides are TGTGCCAGCAGCTCGGGACAGGGTAGCGAAAAACTGTTTTTT. Its protein product is CASSSGQGSEKLFF.

This clonotype was recorded a few times. The chain recombines TRBV5-1 with TRBJ2-2; D is possibly TRBD1 or TRBD2 (5 bases each). V was cut by 2 bases and J by 7 bases, with 9 bases left in between. Per the germline V gene, CDR1 is SGHRS and CDR2 is YFSETQ. The CDR3 extends over 13 amino acids. The CDR3 DNA is TGCGCCAGCAGCTTAAGGGGAGACGGGGAGCTGTTTTTT. It encodes CASSLRGDGELFF. Full variable domain (remainder filled in from reference TRBV5-1 and TRBJ2-2): KAGVTQTPRYLIKTRGQQVTLSCSPISGHRSVSWYQQTPGQGLQFLFEYFSETQRNKGNFPGRFSGRQFSNSRSEMNVSTLELGDSALYLCASSLRGDGELFFGEGSRLTVL.

The rearrangement links TRBV29-1 to TRBJ2-2; D is uncertain. CDR3 size: 13 residues. Germline CDR1 and CDR2: SQVTM and ANQGSEA. V shed 4 bases and J shed 4 bases, with 10 bases lying between them. The chain's CDR3 is CSVVRPGTGELFF. The CDR3 DNA reads as TGCAGCGTTGTAAGGCCGGGCACCGGGGAGCTGTTTTTT.

V usage is TRBV29-1 and J usage is TRBJ2-1, with D unclear. CDR3 length equals 12 residues. V lost 1 base to trimming and J lost 9 bases, with 10 bases between them. Germline V CDR1 and CDR2: SQVTM, ANQGSEA. The CDR3 DNA reads TGCAGCGTTGAAGGGGTACCGGGTGAGCAGTTCTTC. This codes for CSVEGVPGEQFF.

The chain carries TRBV20-1 and TRBJ2-7, with D possibly being TRBD1 or TRBD2 (5 bases each). Trimming took 0 bases from V and 10 from J, leaving 10 bases between them. The length of the CDR3 is 11 residues. Germline CDR1 and CDR2: DFQATT and SNEGSKA (reference sequence). CDR3 amino acids: CSAREGELQYF. CDR3 DNA: TGCAGTGCTAGAGAGGGGGAGCTACAGTACTTC.

The CDR3 spells CASSELGPNSPLHF. As DNA, the CDR3 is TGTGCCAGCAGTGAGTTGGGACCTAATTCACCCCTCCACTTT. The rearrangement joins TRBV25-1 to TRBJ1-6; the D gene is possibly TRBD1 (5 bases). Germline V gives CDR1 MGHDK, CDR2 SYGVNS. The CDR3 totals 14 residues. The V and J ends lost 3 bases and 6 bases respectively, with 9 bases between them.

In regard to this clonotype: A single base separates this from a much larger clone, so it may be a read error. V usage is TRBV20-1 and J usage is TRBJ1-1; D ambiguous. The CDR3 consists of 13 residues. Germline assignment: CDR1 DFQATT and CDR2 SNEGSKA (reference sequence). V was cut by 3 bases and J by 0 bases, with 8 bases left in between. The CDR3 here is CSARMSMNTEAFF. The CDR3 DNA follows: TGCAGTGCTAGGATGTCAATGAACACTGAAGCTTTCTTT.

As concerns this clonotype: Germline and junction disagree at one end, which may indicate a read error. The chain couples TRBV10-3 to TRBJ2-7; D possibly uses TRBD1 or TRBD2 (5 bases each). Germline CDR1 reads ENHRY; CDR2 reads SYGVKD. CDR3 length: 17 residues. The CDR3 bases are TGTGCCAGCAGTTACTCGCCGGGACCCAAGGCACTATACGAGCAGTACTTC. As protein: CASSYSPGPKALYEQYF.

Ten or more counts support this clonotype. The DNA of the CDR3 is TGTGCCAGCAGCCCGGCGACTAGCGGGCCAAGACAAGAGACCCAGTACTTC. Encoded protein: CASSPATSGPRQETQYF. V gene TRBV7-9 combines with J gene TRBJ2-5; 10 positions match TRBD2. With V trimmed by 5 bases and J by 2 bases, 11 bases remained unmatched. Germline assignment: CDR1 SEHNR and CDR2 FQNEAQ (reference sequence). The CDR3 extends over 17 amino acids.

V is TRBV6-5 and J is TRBJ2-5; 7 positions match TRBD2. Germline V CDR1 and CDR2: MNHEY, SVGAGI. The V segment lost 5 bases and the J segment 4 bases; nucleotides outside the gene matches: 7. This CDR3 spans 14 amino acids. CDR3 bases: TGTGCCAGCAGTGAAGGACTAGTCGGAGAGACCCAGTACTTC. This encodes CASSEGLVGETQYF.

A single count supports this clonotype. The chain is built from TRBV10-3 and TRBJ2-6; 12 bases are shared with TRBD1. Unmatched junction bases numbered 6, after V lost 8 bases and J lost 1 base. The CDR3 extends over 17 amino acids. Germline-derived CDR1 and CDR2 are ENHRY and SYGVKD. The CDR3 sequence is CAIPGGQGASGANVLTF. CDR3 DNA sequence: TGTGCCATCCCGGGGGGACAGGGGGCGTCTGGGGCCAACGTCCTGACTTTC.

This clonotype was detected once. This likely comes from a read error, as the CDR3 has no conserved phenylalanine or tryptophan at its end. The CDR3 is CASAPPNQPQHS. In nucleotides, the CDR3 is TGTGCCAGCGCCCCCCCCAATCAGCCCCAGCATTCT. V usage is TRBV7-9 and J usage is TRBJ1-5; D unclear. Trimming took off 8 bases at V and 3 bases at J, with 8 bases between the two ends. The CDR3 spans 12 residues. Germline CDR1 and CDR2: SEHNR and FQNEAQ (reference sequence).

Comment on this clonotype: An end of the junction differs from the germline gene, which may be a read error. The gene calls are TRBV10-3 and TRBJ2-2, with D possibly matching TRBD2 (6 bases). This CDR3 is 15 amino acids long. The V gene's germline CDR1 is ENHRY and CDR2 SYGVKD. CDR3 coding DNA: TGTGCCATCAGTGAGTCCGGGACTTACACCGGGGAGCCGTTTTTT. Translating it yields CAISESGTYTGEPFF.

V gene TRBV11-2 combines with J gene TRBJ2-7, with TRBD2 matching over 9 bases. The V segment lost 3 bases and the J segment 6 bases; nucleotides outside the gene matches: 9. The CDR3 is made up of 15 amino acids. Germline CDR1 SGHAT, CDR2 FQNNGV. For the CDR3, the DNA is TGTGCCAGCAGCTTCAGAATGGCGGGAGGGAGCGAGCAGTACTTC. This translates into CASSFRMAGGSEQYF. The full variable domain, in which reference TRBV11-2 and TRBJ2-7 provide the parts outside the CDR3, is EAGVAQSPRYKIIEKRQSVAFWCNPISGHATLYWYQQILGQGPKLLIQFQNNGVVDDSQLPKDRFSAERLKGVDSTLKIQPAKLEDSAVYLCASSFRMAGGSEQYFGPGTRLTVT.

The V call is TRBV20-1, the J call TRBJ2-2; D is unresolved. The germline V gene has CDR1 DFQATT and CDR2 SNEGSKA (reference sequence). The CDR3 spans 13 residues. V was shortened by 6 bases and J by 4 bases, with 12 bases between the two germline ends. Here the CDR3 DNA reads TGCAGTGCCATGGCGCATAGCACCGGGGAGCTGTTTTTT. Protein: CSAMAHSTGELFF.

This clonotype was counted at least ten times. This rearrangement joins TRBV15 to TRBJ1-5; D not resolved. V was cut by 0 bases and J by 11 bases, with 11 bases left in between. In germline, CDR1 is LNHNV, CDR2 YYDKDF (reference sequence). The CDR3 covers 13 residues. CDR3 sequence (DNA): TGTGCCACCAGCAGAGATGCAGAAAGGGCCCAGCATTTT. Translating it yields CATSRDAERAQHF.

This clonotype appeared a few times. A junction boundary mismatches the germline segment, possibly from a read error. CDR3 region: CASSQELHRRIYEQYF. DNA for the CDR3: TGCGCCAGCAGCCAAGAGCTCCACAGACGGATCTACGAGCAGTACTTC. The chain has TRBV7-9 and TRBJ2-5; D call uncertain. Judging by the DNA end, TRBJ2-7 fits better; the J call may be wrong. Germline loops: CDR1 SEHNR, CDR2 FQNEAQ (reference sequence). This CDR3 contains 16 residues.

The chain combines TRBV15 with TRBJ2-5, with TRBD1 matching 7 bases. Unmatched junction bases numbered 5, after V lost 5 bases and J lost 5 bases. The germline gives CDR1 LNHNV, CDR2 YYDKDF (reference sequence). The CDR3 loop spans 13 amino acids. Here the CDR3 reads CATSERGRETQYF. Here the CDR3 DNA reads TGTGCCACCAGCGAGAGGGGGCGTGAGACCCAGTACTTC.

This clonotype was seen a handful of times. The gene calls are TRBV10-3 and TRBJ2-2; unclear D gene. The CDR3 totals 15 residues. V lost 4 bases to trimming and J lost 0 bases, with 9 bases between them. Germline V gene lookup returns CDR1 ENHRY and CDR2 SYGVKD. The CDR3 is CAISVGNSNTGELFF. CDR3 DNA: TGTGCCATCAGTGTTGGAAATTCGAACACCGGGGAGCTGTTTTTT.

The chain recombines TRBV7-6 with TRBJ2-5; 11 bases fit TRBD2. The V segment lost 4 bases and the J segment 2 bases; nucleotides outside the gene matches: 9. CDR1 is SGHVS and CDR2 is FNYEAQ in the germline V gene. The CDR3 consists of 17 residues. The CDR3 here is CASSSGGLAAGQETQYF. The CDR3 nucleotides are TGTGCCAGCAGCTCAGGGGGACTAGCGGCGGGTCAAGAGACCCAGTACTTC.

This clonotype occurred many times. Written as DNA, the CDR3 is TGTGCCACCAGTGATTACGGTTACGAGCAGTACTTC. This codes for CATSDYGYEQYF. This chain connects TRBV24-1 to TRBJ2-7; D unclear. V lost 2 bases and J lost 4, with 5 bases in between. Per the germline V gene, CDR1 is KGHDR and CDR2 is SFDVKD. The CDR3 extends over 12 amino acids.

The rearrangement joins TRBV11-2 to TRBJ2-6, with a possible D match to TRBD1 (5 bases). The CDR3 contains 16 residues. The V and J ends lost 1 base and 3 bases respectively, with 10 bases between them. Germline lookup yields CDR1 SGHAT and CDR2 FQNNGV. This chain's CDR3 is CASSLAQGVGANVLTF. As DNA, the CDR3 is TGTGCCAGCAGCTTAGCCCAGGGTGTTGGGGCCAACGTCCTGACTTTC.

The table lists this clonotype with many counts. The rearrangement uses TRBV2 and TRBJ2-7; TRBD1 agrees at 8 bases. With 3 bases clipped from V and 0 bases from J, the junction kept 1 base outside the gene matches. Germline CDR1 reads SNHLY; CDR2 reads FYNNEI. There are 14 residues in the CDR3. DNA for the CDR3: TGTGCCAGCAGTGACGGGACAGGCTCCTACGAGCAGTACTTC. Translation gives CASSDGTGSYEQYF.

Worth noting for this clonotype: The junction departs from germline at one end; a sequencing error may be responsible. This chain links TRBV10-3 with TRBJ2-7; D unresolved. Germline V gene lookup returns CDR1 ENHRY and CDR2 SYGVKD. The CDR3 has 14 residues. CDR3 in DNA: TGTGCCAGCAGTTTATCCTGCCCTTCCTACGAGCAGTACTTC. It yields the protein CASSLSCPSYEQYF.

This chain joins TRBV4-1 and TRBJ1-2; no reliable D call. The CDR3 is 12 amino acids. Trimming shortened V by 2 bases and J by 4 bases, and 5 bases separated the two germline ends. Germline CDR1 is MGHRA and CDR2 is YSYEKL. The CDR3 region is CASSQSSYGYTF. CDR3 nucleotides: TGCGCCAGCAGCCAATCTAGCTATGGCTACACCTTC.

This clonotype has at least ten counts. The chain combines TRBV2 with TRBJ2-2, with D maybe TRBD1 (5 bases). Looked up from germline, CDR1 is SNHLY and CDR2 is FYNNEI. The V gene lost 6 bases and the J gene lost 7 bases, with 6 bases spanning the gap. CDR3 length: 11 amino acids. The DNA for the CDR3 is TGTGCCAGCAGAGGGGTCGGGGAGCTGTTTTTT. It is translated as CASRGVGELFF.